This T cell receptor beta chain is drawn from a study of CXCR3-negative and CXCR3-positive naive CD8 T cells. On the study more broadly: Per-library TRB read counts averaged about 1.5 +/- 0.3 million, adding up to some 150 million in total.

The method, 5' RACE with UMI labels, was used to prepare the TRB cDNA libraries. TCRdb reworked the 5' RACE reads into one entry per CDR3 protein, no DNA. The sample table sets out some 5,200 distinct CDR3 sequences. This clonotype is called medium-sized (0.01 to 0.1%) based on its frequency. Per germline, CDR1 MNHEY and CDR2 SVGAGI. CDR3 size: 13 residues. The rearrangement links TRBV6-5 to TRBJ2-7; TCRdb calls TRBD2, which cannot be checked without DNA. This receptor was taken from a human donor in good health. Some clones in this sample may be carry-over from other donors' samples. What was sequenced was naive CXCR3- CD8+ T cells from blood. The subset here: CD45RO-CCR7+CD27+CD95- naive CD8+ T cells lacking CXCR3 (TNR3-). The CDR3 reads CASSYGTGYEQYF.